These 18 T cell receptor beta chains originate from one sample sequenced in a study of blood T cell repertoires in COVID-19. Sequenced by immunoSEQ multiplex PCR; TCRdb stores in-frame clones only, minus some. The table includes approximately 110,000 clones, around 64% detected once. The sequencing sample was made of peripheral blood. Every receptor here comes from a human donor with acute or convalescent COVID-19. The donor label of this sample is uncertain.

This clone was seen just once. The chain recombines TRBV12-5 with TRBJ1-1; unclear D gene. Germline values: CDR1 LGHNT, CDR2 FRNRAP. This CDR3 is built from 16 residues. Between the trimmed V and J ends, which lost 5 bases and 0 bases, there was a span of 16 bases. The CDR3, as DNA: TGTGCTAGTGGTGCAACACATGGTGCAATGAACACTGAAGCTTTCTTT. Amino acids: CASGATHGAMNTEAFF.

A few counts support this clone. This chain joins TRBV18 and TRBJ2-2, with D maybe TRBD1 (6 bases). V dropped 6 bases and J dropped 1 base, with 9 bases sitting between them. The length of the CDR3 is 14 residues. Germline V lookup: CDR1 KGHSH, CDR2 LQKENI. DNA for the CDR3: TGTGCCAGCTCCATGGGACAGAACACCGGGGAGCTGTTTTTT. Encoded protein: CASSMGQNTGELFF.

CDR3 bases: TGTGCCACCAGTGACGGAATTTCGGGTTATGAAGACTATGGCTACACCTTC. It specifies CATSDGISGYEDYGYTF. This chain joins TRBV24-1 and TRBJ1-2; D uncertain. V shed 4 bases and J shed 3 bases, with 20 bases lying between them. CDR3 length: 17 amino acids. Germline CDR1 and CDR2: KGHDR and SFDVKD.

DNA for the CDR3: TGTGCCTGGAGTGTCCGACAGGGAGTAATGAGAAATTCACCCCTCCACTTT. The encoded protein is CAWSVRQGVMRNSPLHF. The chain joins TRBV30 to TRBJ1-6, with TRBD1 identical over 7 bases. Germline V gene sequence: CDR1 GTSNPN, CDR2 SVGIG (reference sequence). The length of the CDR3 is 17 residues. After removal of 0 bases from V and 7 bases from J, the junction contained 12 bases not matched to a gene.

The chain couples TRBV10-2 to TRBJ1-5; 7 bases fit TRBD1. Germline lookup yields CDR1 WSHSY and CDR2 SAAADI. This CDR3 has 13 residues. V lost 8 bases, J lost 2 bases, and 3 bases stayed unmatched. As DNA, the CDR3 is TGCGCCAGCCGACAGGGTGGCAATCAGCCCCAGCATTTT. It translates to CASRQGGNQPQHF.

This clone came up a few times. The V and J genes are TRBV5-5 and TRBJ1-1; TRBD1 matches 8 bases. CDR3 size: 16 residues. In germline, CDR1 is SGHKS, CDR2 YYEKEE (reference sequence). Germline trimming cut 1 base from V and 0 bases from J; bases unmatched to any gene: 5. Here the CDR3 DNA reads TGTGCCAGCAGCTTGTGGACAGGGAGCTTGAACACTGAAGCTTTCTTT. Translation gives CASSLWTGSLNTEAFF.

V and J are TRBV18 and TRBJ1-4; 9 nucleotides match TRBD1. The CDR3 is made up of 14 amino acids. Germline-derived CDR1 and CDR2 are KGHSH and LQKENI. J was trimmed by 8 bases and V by 2 bases; bases with no gene match: 3. CDR3 DNA: TGTGCCAGCTCACCAGGGACAGGGCCCGAAAAACTGTTTTTT. It translates to CASSPGTGPEKLFF. The whole variable domain, filled in from reference TRBV18 and TRBJ1-4, reads NAGVMQNPRHLVRRRGQEARLRCSPMKGHSHVYWYRQLPEEGLKFMVYLQKENIIDESGMPKERFSAEFPKEGPSILRIQQVVRGDSAAYFCASSPGTGPEKLFFGSGTQLSVL.

The gene calls are TRBV29-1 and TRBJ2-3; tentative D call: TRBD2 (6 bases). Looked up from germline, CDR1 is SQVTM and CDR2 is ANQGSEA. CDR3 size: 13 residues. Trimming took off 3 bases at V and 5 bases at J, with 12 bases between the two ends. CDR3 sequence (DNA): TGCAGCGTTGACCCGACTAGTGGAGATACGCAGTATTTT. This encodes CSVDPTSGDTQYF.

The chain recombines TRBV11-2 with TRBJ2-2; perhaps TRBD1 as D (6 bases). The V end was cut by 8 bases, the J end by 4 bases, with 11 bases between. Germline CDR1 and CDR2: SGHAT and FQNNGV. The CDR3 length is 13 residues. The CDR3 loop reads CASYRVVTGELFF. Here the CDR3 DNA reads TGTGCCAGCTACAGGGTCGTCACCGGGGAGCTGTTTTTT.

The chain recombines TRBV4-2 with TRBJ1-2, with TRBD1 identical over 12 bases. There are 16 residues in the CDR3. Looked up from germline, CDR1 is LGHNA and CDR2 is YNFKEQ. The ends lost 1 base at V and 6 bases at J; junction bases unmatched: 6. The CDR3 region is CASSQGTGTGGHGYTF. CDR3 DNA sequence: TGTGCCAGCAGCCAAGGAACCGGGACAGGGGGCCATGGCTACACCTTC.

This chain uses TRBV6-5 with TRBJ2-5; 7 bases align to TRBD1. V trimming: 9 bases; J trimming: 1 base; junction bases outside the gene matches: 8. The CDR3 contains 14 residues. Germline assignment: CDR1 MNHEY and CDR2 SVGAGI. CDR3 sequence reads: CARQGPPSQETQYF. The CDR3, as DNA: TGTGCCAGACAGGGGCCTCCATCCCAAGAGACCCAGTACTTC.

The chain employs TRBV19 and TRBJ1-2; D gene unclear. CDR1 is LNHDA and CDR2 is SQIVND in the germline V gene (reference sequence). The CDR3 spans 16 residues. The ends were cut back, 5 bases at V and 2 bases at J, with 18 bases in the middle. The CDR3 region is CASSPPLTTGNYGYTF. For the CDR3, the DNA is TGTGCCAGTAGTCCCCCCCTAACGACGGGAAACTATGGCTACACCTTC.

The CDR3 coding sequence is TGTGCCAGCAGCTTAGAGGACGGAACTTGGCGGGGGGCCTACAATGAGCAGTTCTTC. It translates to CASSLEDGTWRGAYNEQFF. The rearrangement uses TRBV7-2 and TRBJ2-1; 8 bases agree with TRBD2. The junction had 13 bases not matched to a gene; V was cut back by 1 base and J by 2 bases. Germline assignment: CDR1 SGHTA and CDR2 FQGNSA. This CDR3 has 19 residues.

The V gene is TRBV30, the J gene TRBJ2-7; 10 bases are a match to TRBD2. Trimming at V came to 4 bases and at J to 4 bases, leaving 4 bases not matched to a gene. This CDR3 comprises 13 residues. The germline V gene encodes CDR1 GTSNPN and CDR2 SVGIG (reference sequence). This chain's CDR3 is CAWKRGGPYEQYF. CDR3 coding DNA: TGTGCCTGGAAGCGGGGGGGCCCATACGAGCAGTACTTC.

Only one count was recorded for this clone. The chain links TRBV6-5 to TRBJ2-1, with 9 bases that match TRBD1. V gave up 6 bases and J gave up 4 bases; unmatched junction bases: 4. Per germline, CDR1 MNHEY and CDR2 SVGAGI. This CDR3 contains 14 residues. The chain's CDR3 is CASSRDRDYNEQFF. The CDR3 DNA reads TGTGCCAGCAGCCGGGACAGGGATTACAATGAGCAGTTCTTC.

CDR3 loop: CASSLAGTGGNQPQHF. CDR3 coding DNA: TGTGCCAGCAGCTTGGCTGGGACAGGGGGCAATCAGCCCCAGCATTTT. The chain is built from TRBV5-5 and TRBJ1-5; 10 nucleotides align to TRBD1. J was trimmed by 2 bases and V by 0 bases; bases with no gene match: 2. The germline V gene has CDR1 SGHKS and CDR2 YYEKEE (reference sequence). The length of the CDR3 is 16 residues.

The chain carries TRBV6-5 and TRBJ2-7; a possible D gene is TRBD2 (6 bases). The germline CDR1 and CDR2 sequences are MNHEY and SVGAGI. V gave up 5 bases and J gave up 6 bases, with 20 bases separating them. This CDR3 spans 15 amino acids. The CDR3: CASSPPLASGPEQYF. The CDR3 region has the DNA TGTGCCAGCAGTCCCCCACTAGCCTCCGGACCCGAGCAGTACTTC.

V gene TRBV11-2 combines with J gene TRBJ2-7; TRBD1 is a possible D gene (6 bases). The V end lost 5 bases, the J end lost 1 base, and 12 bases lay between the germline ends. This CDR3 is built from 14 residues. The V gene's germline CDR1 is SGHAT and CDR2 FQNNGV. CDR3 protein: CASSQGTVSYEQYF. Here the CDR3 DNA reads TGTGCCAGCAGCCAGGGGACGGTTTCCTACGAGCAGTACTTC.